Shown below are 3 T cell receptor beta chains from a single sample sequenced in a study of shared clonotypes between healthy human individuals. Only in-frame clones appear in the TCRdb table, and some are missing; sequencing was by immunoSEQ multiplex PCR. The sample carries about 1 million clones, about 77% recorded once. The sequenced material came from memory CD4+ T cells sorted from blood. Stated subset: CD45RA-negative fraction. The receptors were gathered from a man between 18 and 35 years old in good health.

In its sample, this clone was seen a few times. Other DNA sequences within the sample encode an identical CDR3. The gene calls are TRBV18 and TRBJ2-7; 7 nucleotides line up with TRBD1. V lost 0 bases, J lost 3 bases, and 5 bases stayed unmatched. Germline V gives CDR1 KGHSH, CDR2 LQKENI. The CDR3 sequence is 15 residues long. The CDR3 reads CASSPPAGGRYEQYF. Here the CDR3 DNA reads TGTGCCAGCTCACCACCGGCAGGGGGTCGCTACGAGCAGTACTTC. The whole variable domain, remainder taken from reference TRBV18 and TRBJ2-7, is NAGVMQNPRHLVRRRGQEARLRCSPMKGHSHVYWYRQLPEEGLKFMVYLQKENIIDESGMPKERFSAEFPKEGPSILRIQQVVRGDSAAYFCASSPPAGGRYEQYFGPGTRLTVT.

The DNA of the CDR3 is TGTGCCAGCAGTTTTTGGGTAGCCTCCTACAATGAGCAGTTCTTC. This translates into CASSFWVASYNEQFF. The V gene is TRBV27, the J gene TRBJ2-1; D gene unclear. There are 15 residues in the CDR3. Germline V gene sequence: CDR1 MNHEY, CDR2 SMNVEV (reference sequence). Trimming pared 3 bases from V and 0 bases from J, leaving 9 bases between.

V is TRBV20-1 and J is TRBJ1-2, with D perhaps TRBD1 (6 bases). The V end lost 3 bases, the J end lost 7 bases, and 9 bases lay between the germline ends. Germline CDR1 DFQATT, CDR2 SNEGSKA (reference sequence). The CDR3 has 11 amino acids. The CDR3 protein is CSASRGGGYTF. The CDR3 DNA follows: TGCAGTGCTAGTAGGGGGGGTGGCTACACCTTC.